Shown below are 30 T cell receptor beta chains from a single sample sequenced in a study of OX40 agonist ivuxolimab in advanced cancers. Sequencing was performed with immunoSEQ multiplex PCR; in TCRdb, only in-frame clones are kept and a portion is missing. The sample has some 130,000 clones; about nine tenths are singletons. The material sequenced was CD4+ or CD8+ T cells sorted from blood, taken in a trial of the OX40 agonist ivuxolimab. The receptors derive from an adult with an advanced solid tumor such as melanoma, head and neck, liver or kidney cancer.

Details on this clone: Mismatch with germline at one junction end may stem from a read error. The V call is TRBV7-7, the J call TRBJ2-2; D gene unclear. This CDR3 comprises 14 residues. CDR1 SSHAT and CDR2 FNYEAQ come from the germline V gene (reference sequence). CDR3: CASSLVANTGELFF. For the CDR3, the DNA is TGTGCTAGCAGCTTGGTAGCGAACACCGGGGAGCTGTTTTTT.

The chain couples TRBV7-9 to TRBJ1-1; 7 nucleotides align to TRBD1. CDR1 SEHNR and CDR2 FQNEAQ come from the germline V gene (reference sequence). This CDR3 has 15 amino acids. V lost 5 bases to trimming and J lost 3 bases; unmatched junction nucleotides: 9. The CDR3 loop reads CASSTPTGSDTEAFF. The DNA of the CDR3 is TGTGCCAGCAGCACCCCGACAGGGTCGGACACTGAAGCTTTCTTT.

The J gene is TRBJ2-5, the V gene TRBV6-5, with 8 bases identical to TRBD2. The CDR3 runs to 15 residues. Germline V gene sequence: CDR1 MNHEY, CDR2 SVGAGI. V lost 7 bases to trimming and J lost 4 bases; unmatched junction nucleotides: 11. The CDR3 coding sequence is TGTGCCAGCAAAGGAGCGGGAGTGGGTGCAGAGACCCAGTACTTC. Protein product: CASKGAGVGAETQYF.

The CDR3 loop reads CAWTLKQAGTEAFF. The CDR3 DNA reads TGTGCCTGGACCCTTAAACAGGCGGGGACTGAAGCTTTCTTT. The rearrangement links TRBV30 to TRBJ1-1; possibly TRBD1 for D (5 bases). CDR1 and CDR2 from the germline V gene are GTSNPN and SVGIG (reference sequence). The CDR3 is 14 amino acids. With 4 bases removed from V and 5 bases from J, the gap between germline ends came to 17 bases.

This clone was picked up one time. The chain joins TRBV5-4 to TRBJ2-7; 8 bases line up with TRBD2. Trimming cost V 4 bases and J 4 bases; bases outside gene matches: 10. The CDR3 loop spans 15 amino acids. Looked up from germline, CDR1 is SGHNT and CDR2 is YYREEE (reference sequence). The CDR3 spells CASSPGVREEYEQYF. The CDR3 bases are TGTGCCAGCAGCCCGGGGGTGCGGGAGGAGTACGAGCAGTACTTC.

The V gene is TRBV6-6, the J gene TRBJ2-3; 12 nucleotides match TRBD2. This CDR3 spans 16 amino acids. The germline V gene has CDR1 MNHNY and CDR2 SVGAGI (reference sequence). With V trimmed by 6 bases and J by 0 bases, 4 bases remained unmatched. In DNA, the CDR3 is TGTGCCAGCAGCAAAGGGACTAGCGGGAGCACAGATACGCAGTATTTT. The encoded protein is CASSKGTSGSTDTQYF.

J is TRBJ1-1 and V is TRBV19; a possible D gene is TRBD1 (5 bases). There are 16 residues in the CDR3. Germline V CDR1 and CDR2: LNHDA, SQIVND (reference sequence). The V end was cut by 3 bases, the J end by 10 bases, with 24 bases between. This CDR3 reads CASSISPRGVELGAFF. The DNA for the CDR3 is TGTGCCAGTAGTATCTCTCCCCGAGGGGTCGAATTGGGAGCTTTCTTT. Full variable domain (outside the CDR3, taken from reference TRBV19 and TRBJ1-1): DGGITQSPKYLFRKEGQNVTLSCEQNLNHDAMYWYRQDPGQGLRLIYYSQIVNDFQKGDIAEGYSVSREKKESFPLTVTSAQKNPTAFYLCASSISPRGVELGAFFGQGTRLTVV.

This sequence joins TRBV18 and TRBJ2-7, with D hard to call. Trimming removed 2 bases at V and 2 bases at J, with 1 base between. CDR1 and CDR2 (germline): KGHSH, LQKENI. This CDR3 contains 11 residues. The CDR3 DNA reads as TGTGCCAGCTCACCAGCCTACGAGCAGTACTTC. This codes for CASSPAYEQYF.

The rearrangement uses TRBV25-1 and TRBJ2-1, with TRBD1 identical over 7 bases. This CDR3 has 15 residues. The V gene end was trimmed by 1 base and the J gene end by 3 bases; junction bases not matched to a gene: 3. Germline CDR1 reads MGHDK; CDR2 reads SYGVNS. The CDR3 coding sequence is TGTGCCAGCAGTGAATGGGACAGAGACTACAATGAGCAGTTCTTC. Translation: CASSEWDRDYNEQFF.

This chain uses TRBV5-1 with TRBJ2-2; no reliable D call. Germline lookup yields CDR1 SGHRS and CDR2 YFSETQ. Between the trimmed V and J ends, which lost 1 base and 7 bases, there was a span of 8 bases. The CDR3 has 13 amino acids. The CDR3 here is CASSLLSDGELFF. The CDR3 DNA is TGCGCCAGCAGCTTGCTATCGGACGGGGAGCTGTTTTTT.

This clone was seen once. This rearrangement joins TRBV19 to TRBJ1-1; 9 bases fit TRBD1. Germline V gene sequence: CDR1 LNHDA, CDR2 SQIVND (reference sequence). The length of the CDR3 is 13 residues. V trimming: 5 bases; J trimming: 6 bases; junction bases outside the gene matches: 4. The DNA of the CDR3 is TGTGCCAGTAGTCGAGACAGGGGGGCTGAAGCTTTCTTT. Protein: CASSRDRGAEAFF. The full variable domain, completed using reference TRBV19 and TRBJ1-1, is DGGITQSPKYLFRKEGQNVTLSCEQNLNHDAMYWYRQDPGQGLRLIYYSQIVNDFQKGDIAEGYSVSREKKESFPLTVTSAQKNPTAFYLCASSRDRGAEAFFGQGTRLTVV.

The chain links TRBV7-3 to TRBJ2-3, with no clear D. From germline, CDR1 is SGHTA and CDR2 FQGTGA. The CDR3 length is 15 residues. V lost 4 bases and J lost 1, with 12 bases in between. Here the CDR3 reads CASSYLGIRTDTQYF. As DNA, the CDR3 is TGTGCCAGCAGCTATTTAGGGATACGCACAGATACGCAGTATTTT. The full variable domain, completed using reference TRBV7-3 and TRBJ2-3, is GAGVSQTPSNKVTEKGKYVELRCDPISGHTALYWYRQSLGQGPEFLIYFQGTGAADDSGLPNDRFFAVRPEGSVSTLKIQRTERGDSAVYLCASSYLGIRTDTQYFGPGTRLTVL.

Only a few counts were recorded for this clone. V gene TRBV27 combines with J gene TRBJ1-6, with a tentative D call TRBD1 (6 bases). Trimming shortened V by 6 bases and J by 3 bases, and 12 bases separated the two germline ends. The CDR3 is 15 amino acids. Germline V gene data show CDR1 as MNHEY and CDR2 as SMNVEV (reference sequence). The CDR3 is CASREMTGYNSPLHF. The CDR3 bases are TGTGCCAGCAGAGAAATGACAGGCTATAATTCACCCCTCCACTTT.

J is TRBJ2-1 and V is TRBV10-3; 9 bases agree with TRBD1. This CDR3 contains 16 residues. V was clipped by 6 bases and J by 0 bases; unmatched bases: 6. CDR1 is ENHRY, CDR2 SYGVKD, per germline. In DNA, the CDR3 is TGTGCCATCAGGGGGACAGGGAGTGGCTCCTACAATGAGCAGTTCTTC. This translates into CAIRGTGSGSYNEQFF.

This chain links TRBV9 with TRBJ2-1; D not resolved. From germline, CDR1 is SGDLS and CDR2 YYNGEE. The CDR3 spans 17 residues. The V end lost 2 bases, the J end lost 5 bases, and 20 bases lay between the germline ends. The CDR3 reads CASSVGGSRSLNNEQFF. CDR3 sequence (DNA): TGTGCCAGCAGCGTGGGCGGTAGTCGGTCTTTAAACAATGAGCAGTTCTTC. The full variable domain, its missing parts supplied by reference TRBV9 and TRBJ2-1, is DSGVTQTPKHLITATGQRVTLRCSPRSGDLSVYWYQQSLDQGLQFLIQYYNGEERAKGNILERFSAQQFPDLHSELNLSSLELGDSALYFCASSVGGSRSLNNEQFFGPGTRLTVL.

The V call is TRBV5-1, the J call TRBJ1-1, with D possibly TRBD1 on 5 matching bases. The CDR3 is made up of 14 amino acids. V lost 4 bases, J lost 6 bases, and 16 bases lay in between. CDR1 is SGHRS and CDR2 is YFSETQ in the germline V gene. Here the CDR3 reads CASSPTSGLSEAFF. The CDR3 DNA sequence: TGCGCCAGCAGCCCAACGTCAGGGTTATCTGAAGCTTTCTTT.

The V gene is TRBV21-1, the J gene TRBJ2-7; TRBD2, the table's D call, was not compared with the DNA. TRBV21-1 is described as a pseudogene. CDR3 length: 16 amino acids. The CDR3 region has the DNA TGTGCCAGCAGCAACCGCAGCGGGAGGGAGACCTACGAGCAGTACTTC. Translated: CASSNRSGRETYEQYF.

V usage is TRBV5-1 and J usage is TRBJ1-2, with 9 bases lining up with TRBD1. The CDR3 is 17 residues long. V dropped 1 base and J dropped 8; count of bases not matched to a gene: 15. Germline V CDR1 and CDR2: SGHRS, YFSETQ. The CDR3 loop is CASSLWPPGQGTGGYTF. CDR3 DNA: TGCGCCAGCAGCTTGTGGCCACCGGGACAGGGAACGGGAGGCTACACCTTC.

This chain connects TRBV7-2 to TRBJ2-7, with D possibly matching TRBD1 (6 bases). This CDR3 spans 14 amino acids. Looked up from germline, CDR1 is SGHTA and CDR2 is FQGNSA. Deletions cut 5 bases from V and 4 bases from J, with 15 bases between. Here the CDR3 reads CASSTNRVRYEQYF. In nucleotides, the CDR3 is TGTGCCAGCAGCACTAACAGGGTTAGGTACGAGCAGTACTTC.

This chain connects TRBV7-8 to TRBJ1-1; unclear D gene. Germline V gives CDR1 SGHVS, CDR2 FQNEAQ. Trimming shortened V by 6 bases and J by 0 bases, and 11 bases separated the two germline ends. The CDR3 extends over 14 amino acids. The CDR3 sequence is CASRRRTVNTEAFF. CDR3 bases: TGTGCCAGCAGACGACGGACGGTGAACACTGAAGCTTTCTTT.

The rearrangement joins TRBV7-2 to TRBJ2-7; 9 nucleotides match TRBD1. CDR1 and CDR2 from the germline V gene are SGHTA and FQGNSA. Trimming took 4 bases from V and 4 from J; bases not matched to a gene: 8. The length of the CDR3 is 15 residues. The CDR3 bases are TGTGCCAGCAGCTCACAGGGGGCGAGCTTGTACGAGCAGTACTTC. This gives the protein CASSSQGASLYEQYF.

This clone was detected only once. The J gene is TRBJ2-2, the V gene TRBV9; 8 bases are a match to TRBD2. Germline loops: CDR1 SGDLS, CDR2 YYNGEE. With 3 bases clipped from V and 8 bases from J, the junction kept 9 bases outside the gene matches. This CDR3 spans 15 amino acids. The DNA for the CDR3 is TGTGCCAGCAGCGGAGATGGACTAGCTTCAGGGGAGCTGTTTTTT. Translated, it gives CASSGDGLASGELFF.

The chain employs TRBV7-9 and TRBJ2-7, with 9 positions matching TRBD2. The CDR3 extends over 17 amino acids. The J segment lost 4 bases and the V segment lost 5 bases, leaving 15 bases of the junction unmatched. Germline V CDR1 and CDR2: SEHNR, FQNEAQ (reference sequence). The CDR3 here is CASSGSPASGNFYEQYF. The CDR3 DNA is TGTGCCAGCAGCGGCTCTCCGGCTAGCGGGAATTTTTACGAGCAGTACTTC. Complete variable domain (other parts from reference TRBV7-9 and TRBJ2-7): DTGVSQNPRHKITKRGQNVTFRCDPISEHNRLYWYRQTLGQGPEFLTYFQNEAQLEKSRLLSDRFSAERPKGSFSTLEIQRTEQGDSAMYLCASSGSPASGNFYEQYFGPGTRLTVT.

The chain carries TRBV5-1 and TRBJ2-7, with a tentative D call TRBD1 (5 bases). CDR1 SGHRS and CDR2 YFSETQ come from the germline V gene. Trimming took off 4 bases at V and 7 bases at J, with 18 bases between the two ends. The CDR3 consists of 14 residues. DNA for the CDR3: TGCGCCAGCAGCACGACAGCCTACAGCAATGAGCAGTACTTC. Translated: CASSTTAYSNEQYF.

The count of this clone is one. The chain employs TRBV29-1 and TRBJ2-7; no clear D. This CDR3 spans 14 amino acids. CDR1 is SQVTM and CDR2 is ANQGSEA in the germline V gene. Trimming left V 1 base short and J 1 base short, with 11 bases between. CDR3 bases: TGCAGCGTTGAAGCACTGCCCTTTTCCTACGAGCAGTACTTC. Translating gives CSVEALPFSYEQYF.

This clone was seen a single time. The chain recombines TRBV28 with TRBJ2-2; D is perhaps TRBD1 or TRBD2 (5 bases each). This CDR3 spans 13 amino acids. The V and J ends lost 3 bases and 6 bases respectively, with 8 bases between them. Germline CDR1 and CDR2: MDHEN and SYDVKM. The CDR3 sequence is CASSLGVPGELFF. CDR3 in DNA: TGTGCCAGCAGTTTGGGGGTCCCCGGGGAGCTGTTTTTT. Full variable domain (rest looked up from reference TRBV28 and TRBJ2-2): DVKVTQSSRYLVKRTGEKVFLECVQDMDHENMFWYRQDPGLGLRLIYFSYDVKMKEKGDIPEGYSVSREKKERFSLILESASTNQTSMYLCASSLGVPGELFFGEGSRLTVL.

CDR3 residues: CASSRYLTGSGSGRYIQYF. The CDR3 nucleotides are TGCGCCAGCAGCCGCTACCTTACAGGGAGCGGTAGCGGGAGATACATTCAGTACTTC. The chain joins TRBV4-1 to TRBJ2-4; TRBD2 aligns across 9 bases. The CDR3 extends over 19 amino acids. Unmatched junction bases numbered 21, after V lost 4 bases and J lost 8 bases. The germline V gene encodes CDR1 MGHRA and CDR2 YSYEKL.

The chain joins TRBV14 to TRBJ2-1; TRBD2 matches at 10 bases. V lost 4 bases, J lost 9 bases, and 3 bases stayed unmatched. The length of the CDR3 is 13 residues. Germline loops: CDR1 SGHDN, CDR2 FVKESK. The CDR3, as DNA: TGTGCCAGCAGCCCAAGGACTAGCGGTGAGCAGTTCTTC. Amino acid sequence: CASSPRTSGEQFF.

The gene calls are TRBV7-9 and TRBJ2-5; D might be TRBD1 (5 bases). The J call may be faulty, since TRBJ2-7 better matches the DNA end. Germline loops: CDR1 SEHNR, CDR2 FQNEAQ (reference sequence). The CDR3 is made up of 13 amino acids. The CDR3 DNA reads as TGTGCCGCCATGACAGCGAGCTCCTACGAGCAGTACTTC. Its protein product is CAAMTASSYEQYF.

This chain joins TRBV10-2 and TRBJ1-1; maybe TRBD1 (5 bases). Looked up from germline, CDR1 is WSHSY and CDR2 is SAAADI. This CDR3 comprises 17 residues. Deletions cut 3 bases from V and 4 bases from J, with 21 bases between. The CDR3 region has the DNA TGCGCCAGCAGTGAATACTCAGGGTCCGGTCCTGGCACTGAAGCTTTCTTT. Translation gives CASSEYSGSGPGTEAFF.